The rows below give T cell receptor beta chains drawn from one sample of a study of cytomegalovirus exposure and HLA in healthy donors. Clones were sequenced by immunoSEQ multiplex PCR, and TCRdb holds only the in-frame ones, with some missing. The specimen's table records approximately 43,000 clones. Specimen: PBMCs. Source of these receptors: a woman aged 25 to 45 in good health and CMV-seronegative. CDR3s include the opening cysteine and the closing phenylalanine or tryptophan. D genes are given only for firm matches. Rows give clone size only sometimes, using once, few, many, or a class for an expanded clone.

CASSQTSSGRGEQFF,TGCGCCAGCAGCCAGACAAGTTCGGGGAGAGGGGAGCAGTTCTTC,.,.,TRBV4-3,TRBJ2-1
CSATGYGYTF,TGCAGTGCTACGGGCTATGGCTACACCTTC,.,.,TRBV20-1,TRBJ1-2
CASKWAGGAYEQYF,TGTGCCAGTAAATGGGCGGGAGGAGCCTACGAGCAGTACTTC,.,TRBD2,TRBV19,TRBJ2-7
CASSLPTGGVYEAFF,TGCGCCAGCAGCTTGCCCACAGGGGGAGTTTATGAAGCTTTCTTT,.,TRBD1,TRBV5-1,TRBJ1-1
CATSRGPGLAGEETQYF,TGTGCCACCAGCAGAGGGCCGGGACTAGCGGGTGAAGAGACCCAGTACTTC,.,TRBD2,TRBV15,TRBJ2-5
CASSSWGGIADTQYF,TGTGCCAGCAGTTCCTGGGGGGGTATTGCGGATACGCAGTATTTT,.,TRBD2,TRBV6-1,TRBJ2-3
CASSSGQEAYNEQFF,TGTGCCAGCAGTTCGGGACAGGAGGCCTACAATGAGCAGTTCTTC,.,TRBD1,TRBV6-6,TRBJ2-1
CASSLGGNGEAFF,TGTGCCAGCAGTTTAGGAGGGAATGGTGAAGCTTTCTTT,.,.,TRBV27,TRBJ1-1
CASSIQGAPFTEAFF,TGTGCCAGTAGTATACAGGGGGCCCCATTCACTGAAGCTTTCTTT,.,TRBD1,TRBV19,TRBJ1-1
CASAAGVDSGLANYGYTF,TGCGCCAGCGCCGCCGGCGTGGACTCGGGCCTAGCTAACTATGGCTACACCTTC,.,.,TRBV5-1,TRBJ1-2
CASSIDRGIQTQYF,TGTGCCAGTAGTATAGATCGCGGTATTCAGACCCAGTACTTC,.,.,TRBV19,TRBJ2-5
CASSPGLAAYEQYF,TGTGCCAGTAGTCCGGGACTAGCGGCTTACGAGCAGTACTTC,.,TRBD2,TRBV19,TRBJ2-7
CASSPGTFYEQYF,TGTGCCAGCTCACCAGGGACTTTCTACGAGCAGTACTTC,.,.,TRBV18,TRBJ2-7
CASSPQAAGGVYNEQFF,TGTGCCAGCAGCCCCCAGGCAGCGGGAGGAGTGTACAATGAGCAGTTCTTC,.,TRBD2,TRBV4-2,TRBJ2-1
CASSYSRGATDTQYF,TGTGCCAGCAGTTACTCTCGGGGGGCCACAGATACGCAGTATTTT,.,.,TRBV6-5,TRBJ2-3
CASSSTGTGGRNTEAFF,TGCGCCAGCAGCTCCACCGGGACAGGGGGAAGGAACACTGAAGCTTTCTTT,.,TRBD1,TRBV5-1,TRBJ1-1
CASSLWASDGNTIYF,TGTGCCAGCAGCTTGTGGGCTAGCGATGGAAACACCATATATTTT,.,.,TRBV5-4,TRBJ1-3
CASTKGARVTDTQYF,TGTGCCAGCACCAAGGGGGCACGGGTAACAGATACGCAGTATTTT,.,TRBD1,TRBV9,TRBJ2-3
CTSSHGTSGISYEQYF,TGCACCAGCAGCCACGGGACTAGCGGGATTTCCTACGAGCAGTACTTC,.,.,TRBV1,TRBJ2-7
CASSLRQLLGTEAFF,TGTGCCAGTAGTCTTAGACAGCTCTTGGGTACTGAAGCTTTCTTT,.,.,TRBV19,TRBJ1-1
CASSDGASDEQFF,TGTGCCAGCAGTGACGGAGCATCTGATGAGCAGTTCTTC,medium-sized,.,TRBV6-4,TRBJ2-1
CASSKTGELYGYTF,TGTGCCAGCAGTAAAACAGGGGAGTTGTATGGCTACACCTTC,.,TRBD1,TRBV7-9,TRBJ1-2
CASSLGQGAGGYTF,TGTGCCAGTAGTCTCGGACAGGGGGCGGGGGGCTACACCTTC,.,TRBD1,TRBV19,TRBJ1-2
CAWTGQGRGQYF,TGTGCCTGGACCGGACAGGGTCGGGGGCAGTACTTC,.,TRBD1,TRBV30,TRBJ2-7
CAWSAGVGTGELFF,TGTGCCTGGAGCGCGGGAGTAGGTACCGGGGAGCTGTTTTTT,.,TRBD2,TRBV30,TRBJ2-2
CASQPPKAGTGELFF,TGTGCCTCCCAGCCCCCGAAGGCGGGCACCGGGGAGCTGTTTTTT,.,.,TRBV6-5,TRBJ2-2
CASHVGPSNQPQHF,TGTGCCAGCCACGTGGGGCCCAGCAATCAGCCCCAGCATTTT,.,.,TRBV19,TRBJ1-5
CASSLDGLGGEKLFF,TGTGCCAGCAGCTTAGATGGACTAGGGGGTGAAAAACTGTTTTTT,.,.,TRBV7-8,TRBJ1-4
CASSLSYREPYEQYF,TGTGCCAGCAGTTTATCCTACAGGGAACCCTACGAGCAGTACTTC,.,.,TRBV27,TRBJ2-7
CASQFGVSSYEQYF,TGTGCCAGCCAGTTCGGGGTGAGCTCCTACGAGCAGTACTTC,.,.,TRBV6-5,TRBJ2-7
CASSPRTSGPYEQYF,TGTGCCAGCAGCCCGAGGACTAGCGGGCCCTACGAGCAGTACTTC,.,TRBD2,TRBV7-9,TRBJ2-7
CASSTRTSDNTGELFF,TGCGCCAGCAGCACCCGGACTAGCGATAACACCGGGGAGCTGTTTTTT,.,TRBD2,TRBV5-1,TRBJ2-2
CASSQALLAHYEQYF,TGCGCCAGCAGCCAAGCGTTACTAGCGCACTACGAGCAGTACTTC,.,TRBD2,TRBV4-3,TRBJ2-7
CASSTNGGGPYEQYF,TGTGCCAGCAGCACAAACGGGGGAGGGCCCTACGAGCAGTACTTC,.,TRBD2,TRBV9,TRBJ2-7
CASSPGVLLGSYEQYF,TGCGCCAGCAGCCCTGGAGTTCTTCTGGGCTCCTACGAGCAGTACTTC,.,.,TRBV5-1,TRBJ2-7
CSVAPGTGQPQHF,TGCAGCGTCGCACCCGGGACAGGACAGCCCCAGCATTTT,.,TRBD1,TRBV29-1,TRBJ1-5
CASSQGQGYGYTF,TGCGCCAGCAGCCAGGGACAGGGGTATGGCTACACCTTC,.,TRBD1,TRBV5-1,TRBJ1-2
CASSSSSGSRVVADNEQFF,TGCGCCAGCAGCTCTTCTAGCGGGAGTCGGGTGGTAGCGGACAATGAGCAGTTCTTC,.,TRBD2,TRBV5-1,TRBJ2-1
CASSRVTGAEAFF,TGTGCCAGCAGCCGCGTCACAGGGGCTGAAGCTTTCTTT,.,TRBD1,TRBV14,TRBJ1-1
CAWSVVDRGFGGYTF,TGTGCCTGGAGTGTGGTTGACAGGGGGTTTGGGGGCTACACCTTC,.,TRBD1,TRBV30,TRBJ1-2
CASSLGGQGPYEQYF,TGCGCCAGCAGCTTGGGGGGTCAGGGTCCCTACGAGCAGTACTTC,.,.,TRBV5-1,TRBJ2-7
CASSLAGVDEQFF,TGCGCCAGCAGCTTGGCGGGGGTTGATGAGCAGTTCTTC,.,.,TRBV5-1,TRBJ2-1
CSAPRGDTQYF,TGCAGTGCCCCCCGAGGAGATACGCAGTATTTT,.,.,TRBV20-1,TRBJ2-3
CASRTGRRYEQYF,TGTGCCAGCAGGACAGGACGGCGCTACGAGCAGTACTTC,.,.,TRBV27,TRBJ2-7
CASSLDRGNQPQHF,TGTGCCAGCAGTTTGGACAGGGGCAATCAGCCCCAGCATTTT,.,TRBD1,TRBV27,TRBJ1-5
CASSLGERLQETQYF,TGTGCCAGCAGCTTAGGAGAGAGGCTACAAGAGACCCAGTACTTC,.,.,TRBV11-2,TRBJ2-5
CASMAGGNTGELFF,TGCGCCAGCATGGCAGGGGGAAACACCGGGGAGCTGTTTTTT,.,TRBD1,TRBV10-2,TRBJ2-2
CASSQVGTSANIQYF,TGTGCCAGCAGCCAAGTTGGGACTAGCGCAAACATTCAGTACTTC,.,TRBD2,TRBV4-2,TRBJ2-4
CASSQPGEQQEQYF,TGTGCCAGCAGCCAACCTGGGGAGCAGCAAGAGCAGTACTTC,.,.,TRBV14,TRBJ2-7
CASSYSPGQGNTEAFF,TGTGCCAGCAGTTACTCGCCGGGACAGGGGAACACTGAAGCTTTCTTT,.,TRBD1,TRBV6-5,TRBJ1-1
CAWTISGGFTNTQYF,TGTGCCTGGACCATATCTGGCGGCTTCACAAATACGCAGTATTTT,.,.,TRBV30,TRBJ2-3
CASSPLGTGNTEAFF,TGCGCCAGCAGCCCGCTAGGGACAGGGAACACTGAAGCTTTCTTT,.,TRBD1,TRBV4-3,TRBJ1-1
CASSSMTSSSYEQYF,TGTGCCAGCAGTTCCATGACTAGTAGCTCCTACGAGCAGTACTTC,.,.,TRBV28,TRBJ2-7
CSERTGDTQYF,TGCAGCGAACGGACAGGGGATACGCAGTATTTT,.,TRBD1,TRBV29-1,TRBJ2-3
CASSQEGAPNTDTQYF,TGCGCCAGCAGCCAAGAAGGGGCCCCGAACACAGATACGCAGTATTTT,.,.,TRBV4-1,TRBJ2-3
CASQAGGRNNEQFF,TGTGCCAGCCAGGCGGGAGGCCGTAACAATGAGCAGTTCTTC,.,TRBD2,TRBV6-6,TRBJ2-1
CAWSPRRGLRETQYF,TGTGCCTGGAGTCCACGTCGGGGTCTAAGGGAGACCCAGTACTTC,.,.,TRBV30,TRBJ2-5
CSVRVWAKKTSGIYKQFF,TGCAGCGTTCGAGTCTGGGCGAAGAAGACTAGCGGGATTTATAAGCAGTTCTTC,.,TRBD2,TRBV29-1,TRBJ2-1
CASSPDRDETAFF,TGTGCCAGCTCACCCGACAGGGACGAGACGGCTTTCTTT,.,TRBD1,TRBV18,TRBJ1-1